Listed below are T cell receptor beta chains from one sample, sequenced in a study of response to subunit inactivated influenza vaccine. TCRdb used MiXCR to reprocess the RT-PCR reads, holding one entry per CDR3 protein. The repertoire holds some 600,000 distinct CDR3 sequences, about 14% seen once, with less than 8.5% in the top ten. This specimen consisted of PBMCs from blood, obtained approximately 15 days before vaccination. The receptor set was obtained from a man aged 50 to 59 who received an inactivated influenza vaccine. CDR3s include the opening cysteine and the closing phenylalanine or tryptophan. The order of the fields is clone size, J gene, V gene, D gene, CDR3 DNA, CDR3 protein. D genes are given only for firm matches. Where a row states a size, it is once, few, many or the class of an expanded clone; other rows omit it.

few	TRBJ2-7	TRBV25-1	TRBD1	TGTGCCAGCATCGGGACAGGGGTGATCCCCGACGAGCAGTACTTC	CASIGTGVIPDEQYF
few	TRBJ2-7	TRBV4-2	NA	TGTGCCAGCAGCCAGGAAGCGGGCGCCTACGAGCAGTACTTC	CASSQEAGAYEQYF
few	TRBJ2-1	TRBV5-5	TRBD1	TGTGCCAGCAGCTTGGAGAGGGGGCGTATGAATGAGCAGTTCTTC	CASSLERGRMNEQFF
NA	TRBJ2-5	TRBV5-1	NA	TGCGCCAGCAGTGGGTCAGGACCACACCAAGAGACCCAGTACTTC	CASSGSGPHQETQYF
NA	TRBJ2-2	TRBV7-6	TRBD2	TGTGCCAGCAGCTTAGTCGCGGCTAGCGGGATGACCGGGGAGCTGTTTTTT	CASSLVAASGMTGELFF
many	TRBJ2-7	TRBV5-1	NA	TGCGCCAGCAGCTTCTTATCTAACAGGGACGAGCAGTACTTC	CASSFLSNRDEQYF
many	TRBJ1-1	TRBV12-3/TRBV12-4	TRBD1	TGTGCCAGCAGTCAGCCGACAGGGACTGAAGCTTTCTTT	CASSQPTGTEAFF
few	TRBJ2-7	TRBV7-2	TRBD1	TGTGCCAGCAGCTCCCGGACAGGGAGTGGTTACGAGCAGTACTTC	CASSSRTGSGYEQYF
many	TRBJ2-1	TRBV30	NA	TGTGCCTGGAGTGTACTGACCTACCAGCAGTTCTTC	CAWSVLTYQQFF
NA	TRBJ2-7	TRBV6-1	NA	TGTGCCAGCAGTAAACCAACAGGGTACGAGCAGTACTTC	CASSKPTGYEQYF
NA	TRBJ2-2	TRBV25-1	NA	TGTGCCAGCAGTGAATTCTCAACCGGGGAGCTGTTTTTT	CASSEFSTGELFF
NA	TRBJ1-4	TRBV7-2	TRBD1	TGTGCCAGCAGCTTAGTGGGACAGAGTAATGAAAAACTGTTTTTT	CASSLVGQSNEKLFF
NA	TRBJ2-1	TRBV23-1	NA	TGCGCCAGCAGTCCCCGACCGGGGCCCAATGAGCAGTTCTTC	CASSPRPGPNEQFF
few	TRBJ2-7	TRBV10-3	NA	TGTGCCATCAGTTCCCCAGAAGTCATATACGAGCAGTACTTC	CAISSPEVIYEQYF
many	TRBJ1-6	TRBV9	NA	TGTGCCAGCAGCGAGCCGGGTCCGGGGCTCTATAATTCACCCCTCCACTTT	CASSEPGPGLYNSPLHF
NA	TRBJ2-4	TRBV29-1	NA	TGCAGCGTTGAAGGGGAAAACATTCAGTACTTC	CSVEGENIQYF
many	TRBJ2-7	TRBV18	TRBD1	TGTGCCAGCTCACCGACAGGGACCCCTTCCTACGAGCAGTACTTC	CASSPTGTPSYEQYF
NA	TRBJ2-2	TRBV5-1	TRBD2	TGCGCCAGCAGCTGGACTAGCGGGGGCGGGGAGCTGTTTTTT	CASSWTSGGGELFF
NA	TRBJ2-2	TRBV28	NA	TGTGCCAGCATTAATAGAAACACCGGGGAGCTGTTTTTT	CASINRNTGELFF
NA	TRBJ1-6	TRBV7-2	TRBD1	TGTGCCAGCAGCGTCGAACAGGGGCGGAATTCACCCCTCCACTTT	CASSVEQGRNSPLHF
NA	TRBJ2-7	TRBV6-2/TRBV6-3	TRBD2	TGTGCCAGCAGTTACCTGCTAGCGGGAGCGGGTGAGCAGTACTTC	CASSYLLAGAGEQYF
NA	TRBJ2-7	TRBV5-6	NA	TGTGCCAGCAGCCGGAACGGACTGCCCTACGAGCAGTACTTC	CASSRNGLPYEQYF
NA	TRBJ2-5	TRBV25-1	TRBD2	TGTGCCAGCGAGAGCGGGAGGGCCGTATGGACCCAGTACTTC	CASESGRAVWTQYF
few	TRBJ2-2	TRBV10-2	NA	TGCGCCAGCAGTGAGGAGGGAACGGTCGGGGAGCTGTTTTTT	CASSEEGTVGELFF
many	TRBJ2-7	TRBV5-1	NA	TGCGCCAGCAGCCCAGGGTTTACTGGCGTGGACGAGCAGTACTTC	CASSPGFTGVDEQYF
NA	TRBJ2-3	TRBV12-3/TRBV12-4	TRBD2	TGTGCCAGCAGTTTCCCCCTAGCGGGAGTATCGGATACGCAGTATTTT	CASSFPLAGVSDTQYF
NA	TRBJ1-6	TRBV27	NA	TGTGCCAGCAGTTCTCTCCAAGGCTCCTATAATTCACCCCTCCACTTT	CASSSLQGSYNSPLHF
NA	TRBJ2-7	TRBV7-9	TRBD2	TGTGCCAGCAGCTTGGCCGGGACTAGTCCCTACGAGCAGTACTTC	CASSLAGTSPYEQYF
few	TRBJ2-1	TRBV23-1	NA	TGCGCCAGCTCCCACCCGGCTAGCAGCTACAATGAGCAGTTCTTC	CASSHPASSYNEQFF
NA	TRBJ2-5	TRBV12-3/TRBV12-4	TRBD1	TGTGCCAGCAGTCCCCAAAGGAAAGGGGGCGGTGAGACCCAGTACTTC	CASSPQRKGGGETQYF
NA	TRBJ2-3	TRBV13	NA	TGTGCCAGCACCCCATTGACTAGGGACCGCAGGACAGATACGCAGTATTTT	CASTPLTRDRRTDTQYF
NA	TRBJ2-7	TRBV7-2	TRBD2	TGTGCCAGCAGCTTAGCCACTAGCGGGAGCTCCTACGAGCAGTACTTC	CASSLATSGSSYEQYF
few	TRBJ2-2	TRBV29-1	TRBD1	TGCAGCGTTGGACAGGGCTTAACCGGGGAGCTGTTTTTT	CSVGQGLTGELFF
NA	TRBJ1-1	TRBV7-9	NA	TGTGCCAGCAGCGGGGACGGCCGGCGGGCTTTCTTT	CASSGDGRRAFF
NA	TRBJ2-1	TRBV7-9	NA	TGTGCCAGCAGCGACCCGGACGTTTACAATGAGCAGTTCTTC	CASSDPDVYNEQFF
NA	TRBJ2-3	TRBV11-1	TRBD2	TGTGCCAGCAGCACCCAAACTACACTAGCGGGGATTAAGACAGATACGCAGTATTTT	CASSTQTTLAGIKTDTQYF
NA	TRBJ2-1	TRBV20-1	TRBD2	TGCAGTGCCACGGGACTAGCGGGGGGCTCCTACAATGAGCAGTTCTTC	CSATGLAGGSYNEQFF
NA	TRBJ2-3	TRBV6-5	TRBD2	TGTGCCAGCAGTTACTCGAGTCGGCGGGAGCAGGGAGATACGCAGTATTTT	CASSYSSRREQGDTQYF
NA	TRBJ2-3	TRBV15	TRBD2	TGTGCCACCAGCGCTACTCCGGGACTAGCGGATACGCAGTATTTT	CATSATPGLADTQYF
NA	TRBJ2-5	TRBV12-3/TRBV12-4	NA	TGTGCCAGCAGTACCCTCAGCAGGACCCAGTACTTC	CASSTLSRTQYF
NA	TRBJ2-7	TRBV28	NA	TGTGCCAGCAGTTTAGGGAACGTAGAGCAGTACTTC	CASSLGNVEQYF
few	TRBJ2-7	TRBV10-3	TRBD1	TGTGCCATCAGTGGTCGGACAGGGGACGAGCAGTACTTC	CAISGRTGDEQYF
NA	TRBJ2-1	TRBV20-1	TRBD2	TGCAGTGCTTTCCCCATAATAGCGGGATCCTACAATGAGCAGTTCTTC	CSAFPIIAGSYNEQFF
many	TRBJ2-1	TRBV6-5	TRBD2	TGTGCCAGCAGTTACCCCCTAGCGGGAGTAGGCAATGAGCAGTTCTTC	CASSYPLAGVGNEQFF
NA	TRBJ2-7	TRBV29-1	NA	TGCAGCGTTGTTGGTGCAGACTCCTACGAGCAGTACTTC	CSVVGADSYEQYF
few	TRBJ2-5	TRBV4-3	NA	TGCGCCAGCAGCCAAGATTCCGGAAGGCAGACCCAGTACTTC	CASSQDSGRQTQYF
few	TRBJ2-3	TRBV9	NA	TGTGCCAGCAGGAGGCCCCCAGGGGCAGGAGATACGCAGTATTTT	CASRRPPGAGDTQYF
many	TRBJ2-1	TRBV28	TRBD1	TGTGCCAGCAGAAAAACAGGGGGCGCACAGAATGAGCAGTTCTTC	CASRKTGGAQNEQFF
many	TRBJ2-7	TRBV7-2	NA	TGTGCCAGCAGCTTAATCGGGCTAGTCGCCTACGAGCAGTACTTC	CASSLIGLVAYEQYF
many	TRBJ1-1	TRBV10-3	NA	TGTGCCATCAGTGAGGGTATGAACACTGAAGCTTTCTTT	CAISEGMNTEAFF
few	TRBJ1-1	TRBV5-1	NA	TGCGCCAGCAGCTTGACAGGGATATCTGAAGCTTTCTTT	CASSLTGISEAFF
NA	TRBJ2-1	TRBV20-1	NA	TGCAGTGCTAGACCCGTGGAATACAATGAGCAGTTCTTC	CSARPVEYNEQFF
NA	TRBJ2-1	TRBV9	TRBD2	TGTGCCAGCAGCGTAGCGGGAGGCTCGAAGGCCGGCGATGAGCAGTTCTTC	CASSVAGGSKAGDEQFF
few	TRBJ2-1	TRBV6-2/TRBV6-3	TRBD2	TGTGCCAGCAGTTACGGGACTAGTCCCTACAATGAGCAGTTCTTC	CASSYGTSPYNEQFF
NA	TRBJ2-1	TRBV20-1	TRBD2	TGCAGTGCTAGAGATCCCTCGGGGACTAGCGGCGTTGAGCAGTTCTTC	CSARDPSGTSGVEQFF